The rows below give T cell receptor beta chains drawn from one sample of a study of persistence of HIV-infected CD4 T cells. These TCRs' antigens remain unknown. Using immunoSEQ multiplex PCR, the repertoire was profiled, and TCRdb retains in-frame clones only, with some absent. The table shows over 60,000 clones, with about 69% occurring only once. The input for sequencing was CD4+ T cells sorted from PBMCs after roughly 18-hour stimulation, taken from a patient who received antiretroviral therapy. Every receptor here comes from an adult man with HIV who was CMV-seropositive. CDR3s include the opening cysteine and the closing phenylalanine or tryptophan. Each record gives: clone size, J gene, V gene, CDR3 protein. Clone size is stated in some rows and not others, as once, few, many or a class when expanded.

few | TRBJ1-4 | TRBV10-1 | CATTNRGGLPNLPLLVF
few | TRBJ1-4 | TRBV28 | CASSPPGGIGEKLFF
NA | TRBJ2-2 | TRBV9 | CASSTRTATGELFF
NA | TRBJ1-5 | TRBV5-1 | CASSLGGKGNQPQHF
NA | TRBJ1-5 | TRBV4-2 | CASSQAGLNQPQHF
NA | TRBJ1-3 | TRBV7-2 | CASSPNWGGNTIYF
NA | TRBJ2-6 | TRBV18 | CASSLQGGAGANVLTF
NA | TRBJ2-2 | TRBV6-5 | CASSSPGRVGTGELFF
NA | TRBJ1-2 | TRBV5-1 | CASSLDPRNYGYTF
NA | TRBJ1-2 | TRBV6-5 | CASTPERGRGYTF
NA | TRBJ2-7 | TRBV29-1 | CSVSEVGLSEQYF
NA | TRBJ2-3 | TRBV9 | CASSVVGTGFNTDTQYF
NA | TRBJ2-7 | TRBV27 | CASKGRGDRTYEQYF
NA | TRBJ2-3 | TRBV4-1 | CASSQDGTRTDTQYF
NA | TRBJ1-2 | TRBV19 | CASSPQGGDGYTF
NA | TRBJ1-3 | TRBV5-8 | CASSLAPGWGNTIYF
NA | TRBJ1-4 | TRBV6-5 | CASSTSHATNEKLFF
NA | TRBJ1-2 | TRBV29-1 | CSVSQGDYGYTF
NA | TRBJ1-1 | TRBV6-5 | CASSSGGTEAFF
NA | TRBJ1-2 | TRBV13 | CASSLLRDGYTF
NA | TRBJ1-1 | TRBV2 | CASSDRGGGTEAFF
NA | TRBJ1-1 | TRBV7-9 | CASSSRGGNTEAFF
NA | TRBJ1-3 | TRBV9 | CASSPNTGGSSGNTIYF
NA | TRBJ1-2 | TRBV28 | CASRTPDRGAKGYTF
NA | TRBJ2-1 | TRBV5-1 | CASSPGTFVSYNEQFF
NA | TRBJ1-1 | TRBV9 | CASSVVGTSNTEAFF
NA | TRBJ2-3 | TRBV14 | CASSLGGGTDTQYF
once | TRBJ1-1 | TRBV18 | CASSPSNWGMNTEAFF
few | TRBJ2-7 | TRBV6-6 | CASSFGGSAYEQYF
NA | TRBJ1-1 | TRBV28 | CASSPPLKGIGAFF
NA | TRBJ2-2 | TRBV12-5 | CASGSQGANTGELFF
NA | TRBJ1-2 | TRBV7-9 | CASSSGQGEVGYTF
few | TRBJ2-2 | TRBV7-8 | CASSSRSGGPTGELFF